This TCR beta chain came from a study of T cells in Graves' hyperthyroidism and ophthalmopathy. General observations from the study: Separation of ophthalmopathy from stable hyperthyroidism was achieved by a 13 V-J model.

Using RNA transcripts as the source, TCR beta CDR3 regions were amplified. The HTBI set primed first-round TCR CDR3 RT-PCR. Each CDR3 protein is one row after TCRdb ran MiXCR on the multiplex PCR reads. There are a few hundred thousand distinct CDR3 sequences in the sample; roughly 13% occur only once, and 34% lies in the top ten. The cohort's ophthalmopathy patients, a group with duration under 3 months, had a Clinical Activity Score of at least 3 and a NOSPECS grade of at least 4. This CDR3 is built from 13 residues. Germline loops: CDR1 SQVTM, CDR2 ANQGSEA. V lost 0 bases, J lost 3 bases, and 6 bases lay in between. This clonotype came up many times. As yet, its antigen is unknown.

Sequencing was carried out using blood. The receptor comes from a woman aged 40 to 49 with Graves' ophthalmopathy. V and J are TRBV29-1 and TRBJ2-1; D call uncertain. Here the CDR3 reads CSVEDASYNEQFF. DNA for the CDR3: TGCAGCGTTGAAGACGCGAGCTACAATGAGCAGTTCTTC.